A single sample is the source of the 25 T cell receptor beta chains below, sequenced in a study of blood T cell repertoires in COVID-19. Sequenced by immunoSEQ multiplex PCR; TCRdb stores in-frame clones only, minus some. The sample yields approximately 82,000 clones, 80% to 90% seen once. Sequences were obtained from peripheral blood. The receptors stem from a woman between 55 and 75 years old with acute or convalescent COVID-19.

Ten or more counts support this clone. The CDR3 coding sequence is TGTGCCAGCAGCTTGGGTCCTGACAGCTCTGGAAACACCATATATTTT. Translated: CASSLGPDSSGNTIYF. This chain links TRBV5-4 with TRBJ1-3; D is possibly TRBD1 (5 bases). V was cut by 0 bases and J by 0 bases, with 10 bases left in between. CDR3 length equals 16 residues. Germline loops: CDR1 SGHNT, CDR2 YYREEE (reference sequence).

The chain couples TRBV19 to TRBJ2-2; 8 bases align to TRBD1. Germline V CDR1 and CDR2: LNHDA, SQIVND (reference sequence). CDR3 length: 16 amino acids. The J segment lost 8 bases and the V segment lost 4 bases, leaving 12 bases of the junction unmatched. The CDR3 sequence is CASSTHNQGAGGELFF. CDR3 in DNA: TGTGCCAGTAGTACACACAATCAGGGGGCTGGGGGGGAGCTGTTTTTT.

The gene calls are TRBV20-1 and TRBJ2-1, with TRBD2 matching over 10 bases. CDR3 length equals 15 residues. V was pared by 3 bases and J by 4 bases, with 6 bases of the junction left unmatched. Germline values: CDR1 DFQATT, CDR2 SNEGSKA (reference sequence). CDR3 sequence (DNA): TGCAGTGCTAGTAACCTAGCGGGGGTTTACAATGAGCAGTTCTTC. Protein sequence: CSASNLAGVYNEQFF.

The V gene is TRBV7-2, the J gene TRBJ2-3, with a tentative D call TRBD1 (5 bases). The CDR3 length is 16 residues. The V gene lost 1 base and the J gene lost 5 bases, with 16 bases spanning the gap. Germline CDR1 reads SGHTA; CDR2 reads FQGNSA. The CDR3 nucleotides read TGTGCCAGCAGCTTAGGGGGCGGTTTGGAGAGAGATACGCAGTATTTT. As protein: CASSLGGGLERDTQYF.

The chain is built from TRBV5-1 and TRBJ2-1; the D is unclear. The V gene's germline CDR1 is SGHRS and CDR2 YFSETQ. The V end was cut by 0 bases, the J end by 4 bases, with 17 bases between. This CDR3 spans 17 amino acids. This CDR3 reads CASSLEVREAAYNEQFF. CDR3 DNA sequence: TGCGCCAGCAGCTTGGAGGTGCGTGAGGCCGCTTACAATGAGCAGTTCTTC. The complete variable domain, with remaining parts taken from reference TRBV5-1 and TRBJ2-1, reads KAGVTQTPRYLIKTRGQQVTLSCSPISGHRSVSWYQQTPGQGLQFLFEYFSETQRNKGNFPGRFSGRQFSNSRSEMNVSTLELGDSALYLCASSLEVREAAYNEQFFGPGTRLTVL.

This chain connects TRBV15 to TRBJ2-1; maybe TRBD2 (7 bases). The CDR3 is 21 amino acids. Germline lookup yields CDR1 LNHNV and CDR2 YYDKDF (reference sequence). V was pared by 0 bases and J by 1 base, with 25 bases between. Here the CDR3 reads CATSRDFPGRGPTGSYNEQFF. The CDR3, as DNA: TGTGCCACCAGCAGAGATTTTCCTGGGCGGGGGCCCACTGGGTCCTACAATGAGCAGTTCTTC.

The chain uses TRBV6-5 and TRBJ1-2; D gene uncertain. The V end lost 6 bases, the J end lost 0 bases, and 11 bases lay between the germline ends. From germline, CDR1 is MNHEY and CDR2 SVGAGI. This CDR3 is 14 amino acids long. The CDR3 nucleotides are TGTGCCAGCAGGGCAGTCCAAGCTAACTATGGCTACACCTTC. It is translated as CASRAVQANYGYTF.

This clone was counted a few times. The rearrangement links TRBV5-6 to TRBJ1-1; possibly TRBD1 for D (5 bases). V lost 4 bases and J lost 10, with 20 bases in between. The CDR3 spans 14 residues. CDR1 is SGHDT, CDR2 YYEEEE, per germline. The CDR3 region is CASSRLGPDIRAFF. The CDR3, as DNA: TGTGCCAGCAGCCGATTGGGGCCAGACATTCGAGCTTTCTTT.

The chain couples TRBV3-1 (or the pseudogene TRBV3-2) to TRBJ2-1; 7 positions match TRBD1. Trimming at V came to 4 bases and at J to 1 base, leaving 4 bases not matched to a gene. Germline V gene sequence: CDR1 LGHDT, CDR2 YNNKEL (reference sequence). The CDR3 is 15 residues long. As DNA, the CDR3 is TGTGCCAGCAGCCTGAGGGGGCTATCCTACAATGAGCAGTTCTTC. Protein sequence: CASSLRGLSYNEQFF.

The CDR3 here is CASSARDSNYGYTF. DNA of the CDR3: TGTGCCAGCAGCGCGCGGGACAGTAACTATGGCTACACCTTC. J is TRBJ1-2 and V is TRBV6-6; TRBD1 matches at 7 bases. The CDR3 consists of 14 residues. Trimming removed 6 bases from V and 1 base from J; junction bases left unmatched: 5. Germline V gene data show CDR1 as MNHNY and CDR2 as SVGAGI (reference sequence).

The chain is built from TRBV11-3 and TRBJ2-7; TRBD2 aligns across 11 bases. There are 15 residues in the CDR3. V shed 5 bases and J 5 bases; nucleotides not matched to a gene: 8. Germline V gene sequence: CDR1 SGHNT, CDR2 YENEEA. CDR3 residues: CASSALTSGRNEQYF. As DNA, the CDR3 is TGTGCCAGCAGCGCACTCACTAGCGGGAGAAACGAGCAGTACTTC.

This clone came up once. The chain uses TRBV30 and TRBJ1-6; a possible D gene is TRBD1 (6 bases). The V gene's germline CDR1 is GTSNPN and CDR2 SVGIG (reference sequence). V was trimmed by 2 bases and J by 9 bases, leaving 14 bases between them. The CDR3 sequence is 14 residues long. The CDR3 is CAWSLTGRGSPLHF. The CDR3 bases are TGTGCCTGGAGTCTGACAGGAAGGGGTTCACCCCTCCACTTT.

V and J are TRBV30 and TRBJ2-7; D is undetermined. CDR1 and CDR2 (germline): GTSNPN, SVGIG (reference sequence). Trimming stripped 0 bases from V and 0 bases from J, with 6 bases between. This CDR3 has 13 amino acids. CDR3 sequence (DNA): TGTGCCTGGAGTGTGGGCAGCTCCTACGAGCAGTACTTC. Its protein product is CAWSVGSSYEQYF.

This rearrangement joins TRBV11-3 to TRBJ1-1, with D perhaps TRBD1 (6 bases). Germline CDR1 SGHNT, CDR2 YENEEA. V lost 0 bases and J 10 bases, leaving 18 bases between the germline ends. CDR3 length: 15 residues. The CDR3 DNA reads as TGTGCCAGCAGCTTAGAAACCGAACGGGGACATTTAGCTTTCTTT. Amino acids: CASSLETERGHLAFF.

The rearrangement links TRBV11-2 to TRBJ1-2; D call uncertain. Germline-derived CDR1 and CDR2 are SGHAT and FQNNGV. CDR3 length: 13 amino acids. Trimming shortened V by 1 base and J by 8 bases, and 11 bases separated the two germline ends. The CDR3 region has the DNA TGTGCCAGCAGCTTAGGGCCAGATCAAGGCTACACCTTC. As protein: CASSLGPDQGYTF.

This clone came up a few times. The chain uses TRBV4-2 and TRBJ2-1; possibly TRBD2 for D (6 bases). Trimming pared 0 bases from V and 0 bases from J, leaving 9 bases between. Per the germline V gene, CDR1 is LGHNA and CDR2 is YNFKEQ. The CDR3 has 16 residues. The CDR3 coding sequence is TGTGCCAGCAGCCAAGATAGCGGTAGCTCCTACAATGAGCAGTTCTTC. The encoded protein is CASSQDSGSSYNEQFF.

The chain uses TRBV5-3 and TRBJ2-1; 7 bases map to TRBD1. TRBV5-3 is flagged as an ORF with uncertain function. V lost 3 bases and J lost 4; bases outside the gene matches: 16. This CDR3 contains 18 residues. The CDR3 coding sequence is TGTGCCAGAAGCTCCCACACAGGGGAAGGACTGGCGTACAATGAGCAGTTCTTC. This sequence encodes CARSSHTGEGLAYNEQFF.

V gene TRBV5-4 combines with J gene TRBJ2-5, with 9 positions matching TRBD1. The V and J ends lost 4 bases and 5 bases, in that order; junction bases with no gene match: 12. There are 16 residues in the CDR3. Germline assignment: CDR1 SGHNT and CDR2 YYREEE (reference sequence). The CDR3 DNA is TGTGCCAGCAGCCCGCAACAGGGGGCCTTGGGGGAGACCCAGTACTTC. Residues: CASSPQQGALGETQYF.

This clone has a single count. V and J are TRBV7-6 and TRBJ1-1; 8 bases fit TRBD1. Trimming took 5 bases from V and 7 from J; bases not matched to a gene: 6. The CDR3 is made up of 13 amino acids. Germline V lookup: CDR1 SGHVS, CDR2 FNYEAQ. The chain's CDR3 is CASSGYRGNEAFF. The CDR3 DNA is TGTGCCAGCAGCGGATACAGGGGGAATGAAGCTTTCTTT.

This clone has just a few counts. The chain joins TRBV5-8 to TRBJ1-6; 9 bases line up with TRBD1. The J segment lost 9 bases and the V segment lost 4 bases, leaving 5 bases of the junction unmatched. The CDR3 sequence is 14 residues long. CDR1 is SGHTS, CDR2 YDEGEE, per germline. As DNA, the CDR3 is TGTGCCAGCAGCCGGGCACAGGGGGCTTCACCCCTCCACTTT. Translated, it gives CASSRAQGASPLHF.

The chain joins TRBV10-3 to TRBJ2-3, with D possibly TRBD2 on 6 matching bases. Germline V CDR1 and CDR2: ENHRY, SYGVKD. The CDR3 sequence is 14 residues long. The germline V and J ends were trimmed by 5 bases and 4 bases, with 13 bases remaining between them. In DNA, the CDR3 is TGTGCCATCAGTCCTCCGGAGGGGTCAGATACGCAGTATTTT. It codes for CAISPPEGSDTQYF.

The CDR3 loop reads CASSYPPLEAFF. CDR3 sequence (DNA): TGTGCCAGCAGTTACCCCCCGCTAGAAGCTTTCTTT. V usage is TRBV6-2 or TRBV6-3 and J usage is TRBJ1-1; D is unclear. The germline gives CDR1 MNHEY, CDR2 SVGEGT. Trimming left V 2 bases short and J 8 bases short, with 9 bases between. There are 12 residues in the CDR3.

The chain uses TRBV2 and TRBJ1-2; D possibly corresponds to TRBD1 (5 bases). The V gene's germline CDR1 is SNHLY and CDR2 FYNNEI. Trimming shortened V by 8 bases and J by 4 bases, and 11 bases separated the two germline ends. This CDR3 is 12 amino acids long. CDR3 amino acids: CASSDSSYGYTF. CDR3 nucleotides: TGTGCCAGCTCCGACAGCAGCTATGGCTACACCTTC.

J is TRBJ2-3 and V is TRBV5-6; possibly TRBD2 for D (6 bases). V was shortened by 2 bases and J by 2 bases, with 12 bases between the two germline ends. This CDR3 is built from 15 residues. In germline, CDR1 is SGHDT, CDR2 YYEEEE. CDR3 sequence (DNA): TGTGCCAGCAGCTTAGTTGGAGGGGACACAGATACGCAGTATTTT. Amino acids: CASSLVGGDTDTQYF. The variable domain in full, completed from reference TRBV5-6 and TRBJ2-3, reads DAGVTQSPTHLIKTRGQQVTLRCSPKSGHDTVSWYQQALGQGPQFIFQYYEEEERQRGNFPDRFSGHQFPNYSSELNVNALLLGDSALYLCASSLVGGDTDTQYFGPGTRLTVL.

The rearrangement uses TRBV4-3 and TRBJ2-2; unclear D gene. The CDR3 extends over 17 amino acids. CDR1 and CDR2 from the germline V gene are LGHNA and YSLEER. Trimming cost V 0 bases and J 1 base, with 12 bases left between them. CDR3 sequence: CASSQDIGVLNTGELFF. CDR3 coding DNA: TGCGCCAGCAGCCAAGATATCGGAGTGCTGAACACCGGGGAGCTGTTTTTT.